These 31 T cell receptor beta chains share one sample of origin, sequenced in a study of Ad26.COV2.S vaccination and SARS-CoV-2 variants. The data were produced by immunoSEQ multiplex PCR, yet TCRdb's version contains in-frame clones alone and is incomplete. Here the sample spans around 340,000 clones, approximately 86% being singletons. The treatment here: around 19 received Ad26.COV2.S at low or high dose, single or two shots; 5 received placebo; per-sample allocation not given. Sampling was done on day 63 after the first vaccine or placebo injection. The sequenced sample was peripheral blood, obtained in a trial of Ad26.COV2.S vaccine versus placebo. The receptors shown here come from a person between 18 and 65 years old who received the Ad26.COV2.S COVID-19 vaccine or a placebo.

The chain couples TRBV7-6 to TRBJ1-6, with 7 bases lining up with TRBD1. V was pared by 5 bases and J by 6 bases, with 10 bases of the junction left unmatched. The germline gives CDR1 SGHVS, CDR2 FNYEAQ. The CDR3 totals 16 residues. For the CDR3, the DNA is TGTGCCAGCAGCCCTCGAGGGACAGCCCCTAATTCACCCCTCCACTTT. Amino acid sequence: CASSPRGTAPNSPLHF.

A single count supports this clone. The CDR3, as DNA: TGTGCCAGCAGCGTAATGGCAGGGCAAGAGACCCAGTACTTC. Residues: CASSVMAGQETQYF. V and J are TRBV9 and TRBJ2-5, with D possibly matching TRBD1 (5 bases). Germline CDR1 and CDR2: SGDLS and YYNGEE. This CDR3 contains 14 residues. Trimming stripped 1 base from V and 2 bases from J, with 9 bases between.

CDR3 DNA sequence: TGTGCCAGCAGTTACGGTAGGAGCACCAACGAGCAGTACTTC. Translated: CASSYGRSTNEQYF. The chain combines TRBV28 with TRBJ2-7; D remains ambiguous. Per the germline V gene, CDR1 is MDHEN and CDR2 is SYDVKM. This CDR3 contains 14 residues. Between the trimmed V and J ends, which lost 4 bases and 5 bases, there was a span of 15 bases.

This chain joins TRBV7-8 and TRBJ1-1; TRBD1 agrees at 11 bases. V lost 4 bases to trimming and J lost 1 base; unmatched junction nucleotides: 2. Germline V gene sequence: CDR1 SGHVS, CDR2 FQNEAQ. The CDR3 is 15 residues long. The chain's CDR3 is CASSYGTGGNTEAFF. CDR3 nucleotide sequence: TGTGCCAGCAGCTACGGGACAGGGGGGAACACTGAAGCTTTCTTT.

The rearrangement links TRBV4-2 to TRBJ1-2, with 10 bases matching TRBD1. The junction had 11 bases not matched to a gene; V was cut back by 6 bases and J by 4 bases. Germline CDR1 and CDR2: LGHNA and YNFKEQ. This CDR3 has 16 amino acids. CDR3 in DNA: TGTGCCAGCAGTCATGGGACAGGGGACCGAGGCTATGGCTACACCTTC. It is translated as CASSHGTGDRGYGYTF.

The rearrangement uses TRBV6-2 or TRBV6-3 and TRBJ1-5; possibly TRBD1 for D (5 bases). Germline loops: CDR1 MNHEY, CDR2 SVGEGT. Trimming cost V 6 bases and J 6 bases, with 18 bases left between them. CDR3 length: 15 amino acids. CDR3 sequence: CASSPHWDVGQPQHF. The CDR3, as DNA: TGTGCCAGCAGCCCCCATTGGGACGTGGGTCAGCCCCAGCATTTT.

The genes are TRBV4-1 and TRBJ2-6; TRBD2 might be the D (6 bases). Germline V gene sequence: CDR1 MGHRA, CDR2 YSYEKL. The CDR3 runs to 19 residues. V lost 1 base and J 0 bases, leaving 16 bases between the germline ends. The CDR3 loop is CASSQGRVSLYSGANVLTF. The CDR3 nucleotides read TGCGCCAGCAGCCAAGGGAGGGTTTCTCTGTACTCTGGGGCCAACGTCCTGACTTTC.

This clone was observed once. The chain uses TRBV6-5 and TRBJ2-2; 9 bases fit TRBD1. Germline trimming cut 10 bases from V and 4 bases from J; bases unmatched to any gene: 4. The CDR3 totals 13 residues. Germline V gene data show CDR1 as MNHEY and CDR2 as SVGAGI. CDR3 DNA: TGTGCCACCGGGACAGGGTTCACCGGGGAGCTGTTTTTT. It encodes CATGTGFTGELFF.

The chain couples TRBV5-1 to TRBJ2-3, with D maybe TRBD2 (6 bases). V lost 0 bases and J 3 bases, leaving 11 bases between the germline ends. The germline gives CDR1 SGHRS, CDR2 YFSETQ. CDR3 size: 15 residues. This CDR3 reads CASSLGLALTDTQYF. In nucleotides, the CDR3 is TGCGCCAGCAGCTTGGGGCTAGCGCTGACAGATACGCAGTATTTT.

This rearrangement joins TRBV7-9 to TRBJ2-7; 15 positions agree with TRBD2. The CDR3 length is 15 residues. The V and J ends lost 5 bases and 4 bases, in that order; junction bases with no gene match: 3. From germline, CDR1 is SEHNR and CDR2 FQNEAQ (reference sequence). CDR3 nucleotides: TGTGCCAGCAGCCCCGGACTAGCGGGAGGGTACGAGCAGTACTTC. It codes for CASSPGLAGGYEQYF.

As concerns this clone: The same CDR3 can be traced to other DNA sequences in this sample. The chain combines TRBV7-3 with TRBJ1-1; unclear D gene. The V end was cut by 2 bases, the J end by 4 bases, with 5 bases between. The CDR3 covers 12 residues. Looked up from germline, CDR1 is SGHTA and CDR2 is FQGTGA. The CDR3 region has the DNA TGTGCCAGCAGCTTATCAGGCACTGAAGCTTTCTTT. It yields the protein CASSLSGTEAFF.

The chain has TRBV7-2 and TRBJ1-1; D unresolved. Germline values: CDR1 SGHTA, CDR2 FQGNSA. The CDR3 contains 13 residues. V lost 0 bases and J lost 8, with 10 bases in between. CDR3 sequence (DNA): TGTGCCAGCAGCTTAGCGTCTTGGGCAGAAGCTTTCTTT. Amino acids: CASSLASWAEAFF.

This sequence joins TRBV5-5 and TRBJ1-2; 10 bases match TRBD1. Germline CDR1 is SGHKS and CDR2 is YYEKEE (reference sequence). V trimming: 3 bases; J trimming: 0 bases; junction bases outside the gene matches: 2. The CDR3 totals 15 residues. CDR3 bases: TGTGCCAGCAGCTCGGGACAGGGGACTAACTATGGCTACACCTTC. Its translation is CASSSGQGTNYGYTF.

CDR3 in DNA: TGTGCCAGCAGCCCTGAGATGGCAGGATTTTTTTATGGCTACACCTTC. As protein: CASSPEMAGFFYGYTF. This chain connects TRBV28 to TRBJ1-2; D is ambiguous. Germline V gives CDR1 MDHEN, CDR2 SYDVKM. The length of the CDR3 is 16 residues. The germline V and J ends were trimmed by 6 bases and 5 bases, with 22 bases remaining between them.

The chain uses TRBV6-5 and TRBJ2-5, with D unresolved. The V end lost 8 bases, the J end lost 9 bases, and 19 bases lay between the germline ends. Germline lookup yields CDR1 MNHEY and CDR2 SVGAGI. This CDR3 comprises 13 residues. CDR3 loop: CASSAARSEPQYF. The CDR3 nucleotides are TGTGCCAGCTCCGCCGCCAGGAGTGAACCCCAGTACTTC.

The chain employs TRBV2 and TRBJ1-1, with D possibly TRBD1 on 5 matching bases. V shed 8 bases and J shed 1 base, with 11 bases lying between them. The CDR3 has 13 amino acids. Germline V lookup: CDR1 SNHLY, CDR2 FYNNEI. Written as DNA, the CDR3 is TGTGCCAGCCTCCTGGGGCAGAACACTGAAGCTTTCTTT. It translates to CASLLGQNTEAFF.

Notes on this clone: The sample contains more than one DNA sequence encoding this CDR3. Here the CDR3 reads CASSPPEETQYF. DNA of the CDR3: TGTGCCAGCTCACCCCCCGAAGAGACCCAGTACTTC. This rearrangement joins TRBV18 to TRBJ2-5; D gene ambiguous. V was cut by 3 bases and J by 3 bases, with 5 bases left in between. Germline V gene lookup returns CDR1 KGHSH and CDR2 LQKENI. This CDR3 is 12 amino acids long.

The chain links TRBV29-1 to TRBJ2-3, with D perhaps TRBD1 (6 bases). CDR1 and CDR2 from the germline V gene are SQVTM and ANQGSEA. V was trimmed by 6 bases and J by 4 bases, leaving 17 bases between them. The CDR3 extends over 14 amino acids. CDR3 in amino acids: CSVITGKGADTQYF. As DNA, the CDR3 is TGCAGCGTGATCACAGGGAAAGGCGCAGATACGCAGTATTTT.

Worth noting for this clone: In the same sample, other DNA sequences code for this CDR3. The CDR3 DNA follows: TGTGCCAGCAGCTTACTCGGGGGCAGGGAGACCCAGTACTTC. Its protein is CASSLLGGRETQYF. The chain joins TRBV7-2 to TRBJ2-5; possibly TRBD1 or TRBD2 for D (6 bases each). The CDR3 spans 14 residues. CDR1 is SGHTA and CDR2 is FQGNSA in the germline V gene. V dropped 2 bases and J dropped 5 bases, with 12 bases sitting between them.

The chain employs TRBV19 and TRBJ2-3; TRBD1 matches 9 bases. With 5 bases clipped from V and 2 bases from J, the junction kept 8 bases outside the gene matches. The CDR3 sequence is 16 residues long. Germline loops: CDR1 LNHDA, CDR2 SQIVND (reference sequence). The CDR3 coding sequence is TGTGCCAGTAGTCCCGGGACAGGGAAATTCACAGATACGCAGTATTTT. Its translation is CASSPGTGKFTDTQYF.

The chain is built from TRBV4-2 and TRBJ2-7; D is ambiguous. This CDR3 comprises 15 residues. The germline gives CDR1 LGHNA, CDR2 YNFKEQ. Trimming took off 1 base at V and 4 bases at J, with 14 bases between the two ends. In nucleotides, the CDR3 is TGTGCCAGCAGCCAAGTGTGGATTTTAGGATACGAGCAGTACTTC. It yields the protein CASSQVWILGYEQYF.

This chain links TRBV27 with TRBJ2-7; D uncertain. The CDR3 consists of 14 residues. Trimming left V 7 bases short and J 0 bases short, with 13 bases between. Germline loops: CDR1 MNHEY, CDR2 SMNVEV (reference sequence). CDR3 loop: CASTTLRSSYEQYF. The CDR3 region has the DNA TGTGCCAGCACTACGCTGAGGAGCTCCTACGAGCAGTACTTC.

This clone was recorded once. The chain uses TRBV7-8 and TRBJ2-1, with D possibly being TRBD2 (6 bases). The V end was cut by 2 bases, the J end by 0 bases, with 26 bases between. The CDR3 consists of 21 residues. Per germline, CDR1 SGHVS and CDR2 FQNEAQ. The CDR3 bases are TGTGCCAGCAGCTTAAGGCCCGGGACTTCCTATTCAGTGGGCTCCTACAATGAGCAGTTCTTC. Translating gives CASSLRPGTSYSVGSYNEQFF.

This clone was seen a handful of times. V usage is TRBV9 and J usage is TRBJ2-5, with 9 bases identical to TRBD2. Germline trimming cut 3 bases from V and 4 bases from J; bases unmatched to any gene: 7. There are 15 residues in the CDR3. Germline assignment: CDR1 SGDLS and CDR2 YYNGEE. The CDR3 DNA sequence: TGTGCCAGCAGCGCTCTTAGCGGGGGAAGAGAGACCCAGTACTTC. Translating gives CASSALSGGRETQYF.

The chain joins TRBV7-9 to TRBJ1-1, with D unresolved. V was shortened by 5 bases and J by 4 bases, with 11 bases between the two germline ends. This CDR3 is 13 amino acids long. Germline V gene sequence: CDR1 SEHNR, CDR2 FQNEAQ (reference sequence). The CDR3 here is CASSRMSGTEAFF. The DNA for the CDR3 is TGTGCCAGCAGCCGCATGTCGGGCACTGAAGCTTTCTTT.

The sample holds one count of this clone. J is TRBJ1-6 and V is TRBV6-2 or TRBV6-3; D is uncertain. V was trimmed by 0 bases and J by 11 bases, leaving 5 bases between them. The germline V gene has CDR1 MNHEY and CDR2 SVGEGT. The CDR3 spans 12 residues. CDR3 residues: CASSYSTPPLHF. The CDR3 DNA follows: TGTGCCAGCAGTTACTCGACCCCACCCCTCCACTTT.

J is TRBJ2-7 and V is TRBV6-5, with D unresolved. CDR3 length: 16 amino acids. The germline gives CDR1 MNHEY, CDR2 SVGAGI. V was trimmed by 4 bases and J by 2 bases, leaving 18 bases between them. This chain's CDR3 is CASSSDPGPPAYEQYF. The CDR3 DNA follows: TGTGCCAGCAGTTCAGACCCCGGGCCTCCAGCCTACGAGCAGTACTTC.

This clone showed up just a few times. The chain employs TRBV28 and TRBJ2-3; 11 nucleotides line up with TRBD1. The CDR3 is 17 residues long. V shed 5 bases, J shed 2 bases, and the junction held 9 bases outside the gene matches. CDR1 and CDR2 (germline): MDHEN, SYDVKM. CDR3 region: CASSDRDRGITTDTQYF. The CDR3 DNA reads as TGTGCCAGCAGTGACCGGGACAGGGGGATCACCACAGATACGCAGTATTTT.

On this clone: This sample also contains other DNA sequences that code for the same CDR3. This chain connects TRBV18 to TRBJ2-5; D remains unclear. V dropped 1 base and J dropped 5 bases, with 2 bases sitting between them. The length of the CDR3 is 11 residues. CDR1 is KGHSH, CDR2 LQKENI, per germline. Written as DNA, the CDR3 is TGTGCCAGCTCACCACAGGAGACCCAGTACTTC. The encoded protein is CASSPQETQYF.

This clone came up once. The chain is built from TRBV7-8 and TRBJ2-1; D is possibly TRBD2 (6 bases). The germline V gene encodes CDR1 SGHVS and CDR2 FQNEAQ. This CDR3 is 14 amino acids long. V lost 3 bases, J lost 7 bases, and 13 bases lay in between. For the CDR3, the DNA is TGTGCCAGCAGCTTCTCGGGAGAGTTTAATGAGCAGTTCTTC. This gives the protein CASSFSGEFNEQFF.

The genes are TRBV12-3 or TRBV12-4 and TRBJ1-2, with 8 bases fitting TRBD1. The CDR3 length is 12 residues. Trimming removed 6 bases from V and 4 bases from J; junction bases left unmatched: 1. The CDR3 coding sequence is TGTGCCAGCAGAACAGGGGGCTATGGCTACACCTTC. It translates to CASRTGGYGYTF.